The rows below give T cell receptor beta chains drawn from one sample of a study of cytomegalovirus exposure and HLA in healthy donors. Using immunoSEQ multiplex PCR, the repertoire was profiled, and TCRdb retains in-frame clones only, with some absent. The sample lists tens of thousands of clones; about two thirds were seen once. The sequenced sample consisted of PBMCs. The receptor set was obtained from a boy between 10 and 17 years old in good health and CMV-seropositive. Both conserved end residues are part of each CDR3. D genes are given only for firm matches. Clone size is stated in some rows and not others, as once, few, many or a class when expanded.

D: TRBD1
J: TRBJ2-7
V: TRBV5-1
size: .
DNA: TGCGCCAGCAGCTCCGAAGTCACAGGGGCTAAGATCTCCTACGAGCAGTACTTC
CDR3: CASSSEVTGAKISYEQYF

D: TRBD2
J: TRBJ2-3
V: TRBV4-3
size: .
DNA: TGCGCCAGCAGCCAAGGGTTGCGGGAGTCAGATACGCAGTATTTT
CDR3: CASSQGLRESDTQYF

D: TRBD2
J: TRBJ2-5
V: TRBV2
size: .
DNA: TGTGCCAGCAGTGATGGACTAGCGGGAGGACAAGAGACCCAGTACTTC
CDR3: CASSDGLAGGQETQYF

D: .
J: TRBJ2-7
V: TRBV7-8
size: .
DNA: TGTGCCAGTAGCGGACAGGACCCCTACGAGCAGTACTTC
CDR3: CASSGQDPYEQYF

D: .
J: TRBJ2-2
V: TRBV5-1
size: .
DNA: TGCGCCAGCAGCTCAACGCCGGGGATACTCGCGAACACCGGGGAGCTGTTTTTT
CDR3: CASSSTPGILANTGELFF

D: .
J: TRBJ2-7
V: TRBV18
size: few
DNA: TGTGCCAGCTCACCCGCGGGGCAGCCCTACGAGCAGTACTTC
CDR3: CASSPAGQPYEQYF

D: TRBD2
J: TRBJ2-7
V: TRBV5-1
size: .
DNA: TGCGCCAGCAGCTTGGTCGGGGGGGCTAACTACGAGCAGTACTTC
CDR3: CASSLVGGANYEQYF

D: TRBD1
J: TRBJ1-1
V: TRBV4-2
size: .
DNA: TGTGCCAGCAGCCTTTCGGGACAGAGGAACACTGAAGCTTTCTTT
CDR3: CASSLSGQRNTEAFF

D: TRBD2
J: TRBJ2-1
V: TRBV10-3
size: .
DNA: TGTGCCATCAGTGGTAGGGAGGGGACCTACAATGAGCAGTTCTTC
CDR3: CAISGREGTYNEQFF

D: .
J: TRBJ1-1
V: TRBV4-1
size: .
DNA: TGCGCCAGCAGCCAAGAGGCCAGCGCGGGCACTGAAGCTTTCTTT
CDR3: CASSQEASAGTEAFF

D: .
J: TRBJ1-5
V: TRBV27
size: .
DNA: TGTGCCAGCAGTTCACCCTCTATTCAGCATTTT
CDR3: CASSSPSIQHF

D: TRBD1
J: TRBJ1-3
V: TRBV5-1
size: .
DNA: TGCGCCAGCAGCCAGGGGGGCTCTGGAAACACCATATATTTT
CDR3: CASSQGGSGNTIYF

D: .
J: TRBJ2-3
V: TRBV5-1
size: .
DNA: TGCGCCAGCAGCCGGGGGATCTCAATAAGCACAGATACGCAGTATTTT
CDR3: CASSRGISISTDTQYF

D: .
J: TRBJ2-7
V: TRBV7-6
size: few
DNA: TGTGCCAGCAGCCCTCGGAGAGGGGGCGAGCAGTACTTC
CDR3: CASSPRRGGEQYF

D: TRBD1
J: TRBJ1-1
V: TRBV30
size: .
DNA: TGTGCCTGGGGGACAGGGGGTTTGGTAGGGGCTTTCTTT
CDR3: CAWGTGGLVGAFF

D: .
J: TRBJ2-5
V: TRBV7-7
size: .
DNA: TGTGCTAGCAGCAAAGACTTACAAGAGACCCAGTACTTC
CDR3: CASSKDLQETQYF

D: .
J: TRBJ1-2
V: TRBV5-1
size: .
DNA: TGCGCCAGCAGCTTGGCGACAGATCCCTATGGCTACACCTTC
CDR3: CASSLATDPYGYTF

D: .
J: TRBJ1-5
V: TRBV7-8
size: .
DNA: TGTGCCAGCAGCTTAGGGGGCCGAGCCCAGCATTTT
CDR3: CASSLGGRAQHF

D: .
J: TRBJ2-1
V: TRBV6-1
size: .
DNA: TGTGCCAGCAGTCGGCAGGGGACCTACAATGAGCAGTTCTTC
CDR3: CASSRQGTYNEQFF

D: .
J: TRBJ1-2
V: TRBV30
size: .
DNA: TGTGCCTGGAGTGTACGCCGCCTAACCAACTATGGCTACCCCTTC
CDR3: CAWSVRRLTNYGYPF

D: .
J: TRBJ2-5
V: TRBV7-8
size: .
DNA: TGTGCCAGCAGTTTTATCGGGCAGCGGGAGACCCAGTACTTC
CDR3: CASSFIGQRETQYF

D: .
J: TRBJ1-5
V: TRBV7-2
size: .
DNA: TGTGCCAGCAGCTTTAACAGGGTGGGGAATCAGCCCCAGCATTTT
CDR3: CASSFNRVGNQPQHF

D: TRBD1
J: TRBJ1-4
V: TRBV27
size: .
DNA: TGTGCCAGCAGTTCCCTAGACGGACAGGCAACTAATGAAAAACTGTTTTTT
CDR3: CASSSLDGQATNEKLFF

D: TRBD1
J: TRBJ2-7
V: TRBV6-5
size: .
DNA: TGTGCCAGCAGTCGACAGGGGCCTACGGGCGGGCAGTACTTC
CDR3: CASSRQGPTGGQYF

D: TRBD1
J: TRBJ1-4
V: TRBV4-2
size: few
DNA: TGTGCCAGCAGCCAAGTTTTATCGGACAGGGTTGAGGGAAAACTGTTTTTT
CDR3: CASSQVLSDRVEGKLFF

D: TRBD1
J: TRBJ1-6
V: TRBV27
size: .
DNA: TGTGCCAGCAGTTTCCGGGACAGGCGTTCCTATAATTCACCCCTCCACTTT
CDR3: CASSFRDRRSYNSPLHF